This paragraph reports one T cell receptor beta chain. The antigen remains unidentified. Subsets obtained from CD4+ cells comprised CD45RA+ naive and CD45RA-negative memory cells. V lost 5 bases and J 2 bases, leaving 9 bases between the germline ends. The germline CDR1 and CDR2 sequences are KGHSH and LQKENI. There are 13 residues in the CDR3. This sample was taken from a study of shared clonotypes between healthy human individuals. The study's findings and limits: Estimated richness was generally greater in naive than memory subsets.

This table comes from immunoSEQ multiplex PCR, and its TCRdb copy is limited to in-frame clones, with some not included. The data contain over a million clones, more than 95% of them seen just once; the ten biggest clones take up roughly 1.2%. J is TRBJ1-1 and V is TRBV18; D gene unclear. The clonotype originates from a man under 40 in good health. Sequenced material: naive CD4+ T cells sorted from blood. Subset of the sample: CD45RA+ positively selected. The CDR3 DNA sequence: TGTGCCAGCTCATCCAGGAGTAACACTGAAGCTTTCTTT. Protein: CASSSRSNTEAFF.